The clone carrying this T cell receptor (beta chain) was found many times. TCRdb re-derived calls from the reads in MiXCR, one entry per CDR3 protein. The table has 120,000 to 150,000 distinct CDR3 sequences, 6.5% seen once. This entry comes from a study of T cell repertoires in cytomegalovirus infection. CDR1 and CDR2 from the germline V gene are SQVTM and ANQGSEA. This CDR3 is 15 amino acids long. J lost 0 bases, V lost 6 bases, and 10 bases had no gene match. The rearrangement links TRBV29-1 to TRBJ1-2; 7 bases map to TRBD1. This sequence was found in a human donor in good health (CMV status not recorded). Some clones in this sample may be carry-over from other donors' samples. Sequencing used PBMCs. DNA for the CDR3: TGCAGCGTCCACTCAGGGGGTACGGCTAACTATGGCTACACCTTC. Its translation: CSVHSGGTANYGYTF.